One and the same sample provided the 4 T cell receptor beta chains below, sequenced in a study of blood T cell repertoires in COVID-19. Some clones are missing from TCRdb's copy, which holds only in-frame ones; the method was immunoSEQ multiplex PCR. The sample includes about 210,000 clones, around 83% of them seen just once. The material sequenced was peripheral blood. These receptor sequences come from a middle-aged man with active or convalescent COVID-19.

The chain joins TRBV19 to TRBJ2-1; D possibly corresponds to TRBD2 (6 bases). Germline values: CDR1 LNHDA, CDR2 SQIVND (reference sequence). CDR3 length: 11 amino acids. Trimming took off 7 bases at V and 7 bases at J, with 8 bases between the two ends. CDR3 sequence: CASTRGNEQFF. DNA of the CDR3: TGTGCCAGTACCCGGGGGAATGAGCAGTTCTTC.

This chain connects TRBV9 to TRBJ2-7; possible D gene TRBD1, 6 bases. The ends were cut back, 4 bases at V and 2 bases at J, with 16 bases in the middle. CDR1 SGDLS and CDR2 YYNGEE come from the germline V gene. The CDR3 extends over 15 amino acids. The CDR3 sequence is CASSITGTTTYEQYF. CDR3 DNA sequence: TGTGCCAGCAGCATTACAGGGACAACGACCTACGAGCAGTACTTC.

The chain recombines TRBV30 with TRBJ1-5, with D tentatively TRBD1 (5 bases). Germline assignment: CDR1 GTSNPN and CDR2 SVGIG (reference sequence). The CDR3 consists of 13 residues. The V end was cut by 2 bases, the J end by 4 bases, with 9 bases between. In nucleotides, the CDR3 is TGTGCCTGGAGTACAGGTCTGAATCAGCCCCAGCATTTT. Amino acid sequence: CAWSTGLNQPQHF.

The rearrangement links TRBV3-1 (or the pseudogene TRBV3-2) to TRBJ2-7; tentative D call: TRBD1 (5 bases). Deletions cut 2 bases from V and 1 base from J, with 6 bases between. Germline CDR1 reads LGHDT; CDR2 reads YNNKEL (reference sequence). The CDR3 extends over 13 amino acids. Written as DNA, the CDR3 is TGTGCCAGCAGCCAAAAGGGGTCCTACGAGCAGTACTTC. Amino acids: CASSQKGSYEQYF.